The text below deals with one T cell receptor (beta chain). What it binds is unknown. With 7 bases removed from V and 4 bases from J, the gap between germline ends came to 22 bases. There are 16 residues in the CDR3. Germline lookup yields CDR1 MNHNS and CDR2 SASEGT. TCR beta CDR3 region amplification was performed from RNA transcripts. The study used the HTBI primer set for a first-round RT-PCR of the TCR CDR3. TCRdb processed the multiplex PCR reads anew with MiXCR; each CDR3 protein has one entry. The sample lists about 420,000 distinct CDR3 sequences, approximately 14% occurring once. This record comes from a study of T cells in Graves' hyperthyroidism and ophthalmopathy. Recently diagnosed hyperthyroidism of less than 2 months' duration affected patients aged 18 to 65. Study-wide points: Blood also held most thyroid clonotypes expanded beyond 0.001.

The sequenced sample was blood. The chain employs TRBV6-1 and TRBJ1-2; the D gene is possibly TRBD1 (6 bases). The TCR sequence derives from a woman between 18 and 29 years old with Graves' hyperthyroidism. CDR3 nucleotides: TGTGCCAGCACCGACCCGGGACAAGCGAAGGGCTATGGCTACACCTTC. It codes for CASTDPGQAKGYGYTF.